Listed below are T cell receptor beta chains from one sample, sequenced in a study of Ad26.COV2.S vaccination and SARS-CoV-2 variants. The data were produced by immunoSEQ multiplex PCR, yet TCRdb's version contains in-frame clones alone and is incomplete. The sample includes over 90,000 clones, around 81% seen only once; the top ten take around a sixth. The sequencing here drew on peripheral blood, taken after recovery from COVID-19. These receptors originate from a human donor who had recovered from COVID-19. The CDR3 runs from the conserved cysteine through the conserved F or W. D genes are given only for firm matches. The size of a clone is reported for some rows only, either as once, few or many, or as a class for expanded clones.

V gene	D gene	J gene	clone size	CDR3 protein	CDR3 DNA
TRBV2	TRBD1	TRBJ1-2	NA	CASNPGQGTDGYTF	TGTGCCAGCAACCCGGGACAGGGAACGGATGGCTACACCTTC
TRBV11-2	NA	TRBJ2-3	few	CASSPGRRRSDTQYF	TGTGCCAGCAGTCCCGGACGCCGTAGGTCAGATACGCAGTATTTT
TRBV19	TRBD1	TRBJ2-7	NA	CASSTGTVYEQYF	TGTGCCAGTAGCACCGGGACAGTCTACGAGCAGTACTTC
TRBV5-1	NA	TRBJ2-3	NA	CASSGSRGEDTQYF	TGCGCCAGCAGCGGCAGCAGGGGCGAGGATACGCAGTATTTT
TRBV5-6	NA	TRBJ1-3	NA	CASSLTLSGNTIYF	TGTGCCAGCAGCTTGACACTCTCTGGAAACACCATATATTTT
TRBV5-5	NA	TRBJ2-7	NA	CASTTSRREQYF	TGTGCCAGCACCACCTCGAGGCGGGAGCAGTACTTC
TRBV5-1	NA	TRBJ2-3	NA	CASSSPDHRGTSTDTQYF	TGCGCCAGCAGCTCTCCTGACCATCGGGGTACTAGCACAGATACGCAGTATTTT
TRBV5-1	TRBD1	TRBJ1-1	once	CASGLGQVNTEAFF	TGCGCCAGCGGGTTGGGACAGGTGAACACTGAAGCTTTCTTT
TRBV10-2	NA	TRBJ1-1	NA	CASTSIERPFSTEAFF	TGCGCCAGCACTTCAATAGAAAGACCCTTTAGCACTGAAGCTTTCTTT
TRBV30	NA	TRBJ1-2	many	CAWGGLLGANYGYTF	TGTGCCTGGGGAGGACTCCTAGGAGCTAACTATGGCTACACCTTC
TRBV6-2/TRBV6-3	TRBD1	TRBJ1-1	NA	CASSYPRQGRTEAFF	TGTGCCAGCAGTTACCCCCGACAGGGACGCACTGAAGCTTTCTTT
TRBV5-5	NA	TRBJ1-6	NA	CASSLWGGTSPLHF	TGTGCCAGCAGCTTGTGGGGGGGGACTTCACCCCTCCACTTT
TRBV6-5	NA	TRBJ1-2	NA	CASYPPTNYGYTF	TGTGCCAGCTATCCGCCAACAAACTATGGCTACACCTTC
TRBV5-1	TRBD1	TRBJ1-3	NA	CASSTQGQGNGNTIYF	TGCGCCAGCAGCACCCAGGGACAGGGCAATGGAAACACCATATATTTT
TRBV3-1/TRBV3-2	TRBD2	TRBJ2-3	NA	CASSLTMTSGGDLSTDTQYF	TGTGCCAGCAGCCTCACTATGACTAGCGGGGGAGACCTTAGCACAGATACGCAGTATTTT
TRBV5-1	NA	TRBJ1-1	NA	CASSGITGNTEAFF	TGCGCCAGCAGCGGTATAACAGGGAACACTGAAGCTTTCTTT
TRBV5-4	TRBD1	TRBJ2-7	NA	CASSPGTGYSYEQYF	TGTGCCAGCAGCCCGGGGACAGGGTACTCCTACGAGCAGTACTTC
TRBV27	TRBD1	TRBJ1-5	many	CASSSGTGGDSNQPQHF	TGTGCCAGCAGTTCAGGGACAGGGGGCGATAGCAATCAGCCCCAGCATTTT